This T cell receptor beta chain was retrieved from a study of vaccination effects on CD4 cells after COVID-19. Study in general: Post-vaccine draws lagged the second dose by a median of 72 days.

Generated by immunoSEQ multiplex PCR, the TCRdb table keeps only in-frame clones and is missing some. The sample holds about 50,000 clones; around 70% are singletons and the top ten take roughly 15%. Trimming took 4 bases from V and 1 from J, leaving 7 bases between them. Germline lookup yields CDR1 ENHRY and CDR2 SYGVKD. This CDR3 region has 13 residues. In regard to this clone: Its matching antigen is unknown.

ViraFEST used viral peptide pools to expand antigen-specific CD4+ T cells before sequencing. Isolation of CD4+ T cells took place after 10 to 11 days of culture. All study participants received two doses of BNT162b2 or mRNA-1273 vaccine. Absence of prior SARS-CoV-2 infection characterized the vaccine recipients, who showed negative nucleocapsid antibodies. Fresh IL-2-containing medium replaced half the medium on days 3 and 7. The sequence was collected from a human donor who received a COVID-19 vaccine. Sequenced material: CD4+ T cells from PBMCs cultured with HCoV-OC43 spike peptides, taken after COVID-19 vaccination. The sample's subset: HCoV-OC43 spike overlapping peptide pool stimulation. The V gene is TRBV10-3, the J gene TRBJ1-1; D may be TRBD1 (6 bases). The DNA of the CDR3 is TGTGCCATCAGTGGGACAGCGAACACTGAAGCTTTCTTT. This encodes CAISGTANTEAFF.